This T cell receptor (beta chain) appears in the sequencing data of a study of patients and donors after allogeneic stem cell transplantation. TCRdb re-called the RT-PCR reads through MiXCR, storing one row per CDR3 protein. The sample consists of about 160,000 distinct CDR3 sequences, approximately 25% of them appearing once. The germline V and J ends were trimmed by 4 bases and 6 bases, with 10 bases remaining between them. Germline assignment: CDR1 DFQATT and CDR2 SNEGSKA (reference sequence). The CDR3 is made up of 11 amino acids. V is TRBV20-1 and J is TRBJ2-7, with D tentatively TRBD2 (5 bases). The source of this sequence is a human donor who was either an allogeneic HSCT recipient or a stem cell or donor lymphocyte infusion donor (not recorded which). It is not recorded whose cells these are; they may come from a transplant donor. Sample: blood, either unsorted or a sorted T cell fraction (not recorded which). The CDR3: CSATDFGEQYF. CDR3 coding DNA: TGCAGTGCTACGGACTTCGGCGAGCAGTACTTC.